This entry features one T cell receptor beta chain sequence. In germline, CDR1 is KGHSH, CDR2 LQKENI. V shed 3 bases and J shed 0 bases, with 12 bases lying between them. CDR3 size: 16 residues. The entry originates in a study of T-cell memory formation after mild COVID-19. The overall study: Largely donor-specific sequence clusters came from a couple of donors.

5'RACE, which relied on constant-segment primers, yielded TCR alpha and TCR beta cDNA libraries carrying sample barcodes and UMIs. Via MiXCR, TCRdb re-called the 5' RACE reads, giving one row per CDR3 protein. The table lists about 470,000 distinct CDR3 sequences, about 20% of them singletons. Sequencing used PBMCs or a T cell subset sorted from them (not recorded which). The rearrangement joins TRBV18 to TRBJ1-3; no definite D call. This TCR came from an adult woman who had mild COVID-19 (a few samples of this study predate the infection). Cell type and time point are not known. Here the CDR3 DNA reads TGTGCCAGCTCACCTCTGGCAGGCCGCTCTGGAAACACCATATATTTT. It specifies CASSPLAGRSGNTIYF.